This TCR beta chain derives from a study of blood T cell repertoires in COVID-19. On the study more broadly: Samples taken during acute and convalescent COVID-19 were collected in the United States, Italy and Spain. T cells, B-cell-depleted T cells, or PBMCs provided the cDNA or gDNA that served as material.

J was trimmed by 4 bases and V by 1 base; bases with no gene match: 3. Germline values: CDR1 GTSNPN, CDR2 SVGIG (reference sequence). The CDR3 runs 15 residues. Measured with immunoSEQ multiplex PCR; TCRdb has only the in-frame clones, and not every one. This sample has roughly 300,000 clones, with about nine tenths found just once. The clonotype comes from a woman aged 25-40 years with COVID-19, enrolled during active disease. V gene TRBV30 combines with J gene TRBJ2-1; the match to TRBD2 covers 11 bases. The sample comprised peripheral blood. The chain's CDR3 is CAWSGASGGYNEQFF. The CDR3 nucleotides read TGTGCCTGGAGTGGGGCTAGCGGGGGGTACAATGAGCAGTTCTTC.